Shown below are 2 T cell receptor beta chains from a single sample sequenced in a study of blood T cells in healthy people across ages. Primers used in a second PCR of about 6 to 11 cycles were a sample-barcoded 5' primer and a J-beta primer mix. MiXCR was run by TCRdb on the 5' RACE reads, yielding one entry per CDR3 protein. Of 1.8 million or so distinct CDR3 sequences in the sample, roughly 43% were seen once. Sequencing was carried out using blood. Receptors originate from a human donor in good health.

As concerns this clonotype: One end of the junction varies from germline; a read error may be responsible. This rearrangement joins TRBV5-1 to TRBJ2-5; D call uncertain. In germline, CDR1 is SGHRS, CDR2 YFSETQ. This CDR3 comprises 13 residues. DNA for the CDR3: TGCGCCGGCAGCTTTTTGGCGAGCGAGACCCAGTACTTC. Its translation is CAGSFLASETQYF.

Worth noting for this clonotype: One end of the junction varies from germline; a read error may be responsible. V is TRBV20-1 and J is TRBJ2-3; D is perhaps TRBD1 (6 bases). The CDR3 consists of 14 residues. The germline CDR1 and CDR2 sequences are DFQATT and SNEGSKA (reference sequence). In DNA, the CDR3 is TGCAGTGCTCCGGACAGTGCCGGCACAGATACGCGGTATTTT. This sequence encodes CSAPDSAGTDTRYF.